A single sample gave rise to the 8 T cell receptor beta chains below, sequenced in a study of blood T cell repertoires in COVID-19 (dated by TCRdb to about 2020). The method behind the library was the immunoSEQ multiplex PCR assay. The source is immuneACCESS, and TCRdb retained only in-frame sequences with V and J called. Part of the clones is not carried over; for the studies checked, unresolved V genes explain less than half of this, and the remainder is unexplained. The sample has 200,000 to 300,000 clones on record, 70% to 90% of them singletons. The ten most abundant clones make up over 1.1% of the sample. Sequenced: peripheral blood. The receptors were sampled from a man older than 75 with acute or convalescent COVID-19.

The CDR3 here is CASSPGLAGVPYQETQYF. Here the CDR3 DNA reads TGCGCCAGCAGCCCGGGACTAGCGGGGGTTCCCTACCAAGAGACCCAGTACTTC. The chain uses TRBV5-1 and TRBJ2-5; 14 nucleotides agree with TRBD2. Germline V CDR1 and CDR2: SGHRS, YFSETQ. The V and J ends lost 4 bases and 0 bases, in that order; junction bases with no gene match: 8. The CDR3 spans 18 residues.

This sequence joins TRBV6-5 and TRBJ1-2; no definite D call. CDR3 length: 15 residues. Germline V gene lookup returns CDR1 MNHEY and CDR2 SVGAGI. V gave up 2 bases and J gave up 0 bases, with 10 bases separating them. The CDR3 region is CASSYNRVANYGYTF. The DNA for the CDR3 is TGTGCCAGCAGTTACAACAGAGTAGCTAACTATGGCTACACCTTC.

The chain employs TRBV5-1 and TRBJ1-2; a weak D match, TRBD1 (5 bases). The germline gives CDR1 SGHRS, CDR2 YFSETQ. The length of the CDR3 is 14 residues. The ends were cut back, 4 bases at V and 0 bases at J, with 10 bases in the middle. In DNA form, the CDR3 reads TGCGCCAGCAGCCGGGACTCAGCTAACTATGGCTACACCTTC. Translated: CASSRDSANYGYTF.

The chain uses TRBV15 and TRBJ2-1, with D perhaps matching TRBD2 (5 bases). V lost 1 base and J 6 bases, leaving 16 bases between the germline ends. The CDR3 loop spans 16 amino acids. Per the germline V gene, CDR1 is LNHNV and CDR2 is YYDKDF (reference sequence). In DNA form, the CDR3 reads TGTGCCACCAGCAGAGCAAAAAGTCCTGAGGGCAATGAGCAGTTCTTC. Amino acid sequence: CATSRAKSPEGNEQFF. Full variable domain (missing parts from reference TRBV15 and TRBJ2-1): DAMVIQNPRYQVTQFGKPVTLSCSQTLNHNVMYWYQQKSSQAPKLLFHYYDKDFNNEADTPDNFQSRRPNTSFCFLDIRSPGLGDTAMYLCATSRAKSPEGNEQFFGPGTRLTVL.

The rearrangement links TRBV19 to TRBJ1-4; D perhaps matches TRBD1 (5 bases). This CDR3 has 13 amino acids. CDR1 and CDR2 (germline): LNHDA, SQIVND (reference sequence). V was pared by 5 bases and J by 8 bases, with 12 bases between. The DNA of the CDR3 is TGTGCCAGTAGTCCCGCAGGGAGGGAAAAACTGTTTTTT. Protein product: CASSPAGREKLFF.

V gene TRBV4-3 combines with J gene TRBJ2-3, with 9 positions matching TRBD2. Germline-derived CDR1 and CDR2 are LGHNA and YSLEER. The CDR3 runs 15 residues. The ends lost 2 bases at V and 1 base at J; junction bases unmatched: 1. CDR3 coding DNA: TGCGCCAGCAGCCAATTAGCGGGAGGCACAGATACGCAGTATTTT. It is translated as CASSQLAGGTDTQYF.

The chain recombines TRBV3-1 (or the pseudogene TRBV3-2) with TRBJ2-7; 7 nucleotides align to TRBD2. There are 14 residues in the CDR3. V lost 4 bases, J lost 9 bases, and 12 bases stayed unmatched. Germline CDR1 is LGHDT and CDR2 is YNNKEL (reference sequence). CDR3 amino acids: CASSRMLAVGGQYF. In nucleotides, the CDR3 is TGTGCCAGCAGCCGTATGCTAGCGGTTGGAGGGCAGTACTTC.

The chain couples TRBV11-2 to TRBJ2-7; TRBD2 matches 10 bases. CDR1 and CDR2 (germline): SGHAT, FQNNGV. V lost 3 bases, J lost 2 bases, and 10 bases stayed unmatched. The CDR3 contains 17 residues. CDR3: CASSFLAGASSPYEQYF. The CDR3 coding sequence is TGTGCCAGCAGCTTCCTAGCGGGGGCCTCCTCTCCCTACGAGCAGTACTTC.